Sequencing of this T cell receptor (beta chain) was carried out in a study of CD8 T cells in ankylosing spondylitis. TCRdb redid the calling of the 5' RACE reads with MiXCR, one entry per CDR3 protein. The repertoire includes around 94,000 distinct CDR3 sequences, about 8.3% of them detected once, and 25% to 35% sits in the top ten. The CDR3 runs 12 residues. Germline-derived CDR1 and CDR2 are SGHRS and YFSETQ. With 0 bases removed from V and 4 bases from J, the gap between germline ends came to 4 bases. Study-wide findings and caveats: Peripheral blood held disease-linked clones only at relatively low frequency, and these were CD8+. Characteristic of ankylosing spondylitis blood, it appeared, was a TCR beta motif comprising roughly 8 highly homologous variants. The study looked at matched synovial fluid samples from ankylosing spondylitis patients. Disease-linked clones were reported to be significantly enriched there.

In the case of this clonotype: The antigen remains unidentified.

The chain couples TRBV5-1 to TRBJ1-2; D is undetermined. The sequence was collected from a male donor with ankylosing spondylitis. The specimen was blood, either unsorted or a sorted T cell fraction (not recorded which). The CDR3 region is CASSLGTYGYTF. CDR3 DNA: TGCGCCAGCAGCTTGGGGACCTATGGCTACACCTTC.